The source of this T cell receptor (beta chain) is a study of T cells in Graves' hyperthyroidism and ophthalmopathy. This clonotype was counted ten times or more. CDR3 size: 15 residues. With 1 base clipped from V and 5 bases from J, the junction kept 6 bases outside the gene matches. Germline V CDR1 and CDR2: SEHNR, FQNEAQ (reference sequence). TCR beta CDR3 sequences were amplified from RNA transcripts. Initially, a first-round RT-PCR of the TCR CDR3 employed the HTBI primer set. In TCRdb, the multiplex PCR reads were re-called with MiXCR into one record per CDR3 protein. Of roughly 700,000 distinct CDR3 sequences listed, 17% are singletons.

The sequencing input was blood. The sequence was obtained from a man aged 50-59 years with Graves' hyperthyroidism. The chain employs TRBV7-9 and TRBJ2-3, with 7 bases matching TRBD2. The CDR3 nucleotides are TGTGCCAGCAGCTTAGGCGGGAGTGTGGGAGATACGCAGTATTTT. This sequence encodes CASSLGGSVGDTQYF.